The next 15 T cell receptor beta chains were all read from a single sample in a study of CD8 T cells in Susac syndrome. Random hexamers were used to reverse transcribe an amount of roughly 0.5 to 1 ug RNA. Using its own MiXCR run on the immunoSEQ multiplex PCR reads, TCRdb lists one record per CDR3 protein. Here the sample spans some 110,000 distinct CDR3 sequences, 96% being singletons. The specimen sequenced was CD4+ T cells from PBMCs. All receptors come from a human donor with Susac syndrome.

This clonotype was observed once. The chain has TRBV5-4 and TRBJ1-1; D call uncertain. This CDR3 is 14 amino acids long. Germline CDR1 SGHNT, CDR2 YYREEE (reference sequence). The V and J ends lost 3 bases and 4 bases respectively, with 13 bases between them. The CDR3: CASSSILEGTEAFF. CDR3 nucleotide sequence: TGTGCCAGCAGCTCGATTCTTGAGGGCACTGAAGCTTTCTTT.

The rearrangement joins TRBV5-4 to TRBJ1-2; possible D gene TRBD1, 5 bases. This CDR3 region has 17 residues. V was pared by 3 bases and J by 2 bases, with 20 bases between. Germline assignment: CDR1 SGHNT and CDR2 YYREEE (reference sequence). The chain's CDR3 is CASSSGGVGQRNYGYTF. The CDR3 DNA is TGTGCCAGCAGCTCTGGGGGGGTTGGCCAGCGGAACTATGGCTACACCTTC. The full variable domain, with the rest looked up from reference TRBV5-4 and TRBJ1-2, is ETGVTQSPTHLIKTRGQQVTLRCSSQSGHNTVSWYQQALGQGPQFIFQYYREEENGRGNFPPRFSGLQFPNYSSELNVNALELDDSALYLCASSSGGVGQRNYGYTFGSGTRLTVV.

The DNA of the CDR3 is TGTGCCAGCAGCCACGGGGAAAACATTCAGTACTTC. This sequence encodes CASSHGENIQYF. This chain joins TRBV3-1 and TRBJ2-4, with D possibly matching TRBD2 (5 bases). Germline V lookup: CDR1 LGHDT, CDR2 YNNKEL (reference sequence). V lost 3 bases and J lost 5, with 5 bases in between. The CDR3 consists of 12 residues.

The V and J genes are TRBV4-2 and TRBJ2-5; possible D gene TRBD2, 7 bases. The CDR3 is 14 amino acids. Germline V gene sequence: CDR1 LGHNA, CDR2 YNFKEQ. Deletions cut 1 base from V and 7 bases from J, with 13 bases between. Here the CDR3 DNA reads TGTGCCAGCAGCCAAGGGGGGGCGGGAGTGACCCAGTACTTC. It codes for CASSQGGAGVTQYF.

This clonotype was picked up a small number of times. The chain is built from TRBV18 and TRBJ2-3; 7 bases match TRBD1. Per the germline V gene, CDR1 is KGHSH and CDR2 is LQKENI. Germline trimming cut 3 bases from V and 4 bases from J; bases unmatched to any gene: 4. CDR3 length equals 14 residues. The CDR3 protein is CASSPNRGSDTQYF. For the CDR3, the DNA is TGTGCCAGCTCACCCAACAGGGGTTCAGATACGCAGTATTTT. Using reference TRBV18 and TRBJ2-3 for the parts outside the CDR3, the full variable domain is NAGVMQNPRHLVRRRGQEARLRCSPMKGHSHVYWYRQLPEEGLKFMVYLQKENIIDESGMPKERFSAEFPKEGPSILRIQQVVRGDSAAYFCASSPNRGSDTQYFGPGTRLTVL.

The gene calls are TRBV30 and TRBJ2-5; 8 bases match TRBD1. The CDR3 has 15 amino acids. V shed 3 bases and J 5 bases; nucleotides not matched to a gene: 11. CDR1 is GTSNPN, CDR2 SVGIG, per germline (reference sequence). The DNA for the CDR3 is TGTGCCTGGAGCGGGGACAGGATCTCAAGGGAGACCCAGTACTTC. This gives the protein CAWSGDRISRETQYF.

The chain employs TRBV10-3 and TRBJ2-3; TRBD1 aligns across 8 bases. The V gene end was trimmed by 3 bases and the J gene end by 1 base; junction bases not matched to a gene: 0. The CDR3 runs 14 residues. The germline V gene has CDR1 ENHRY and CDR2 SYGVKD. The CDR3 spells CAISEQGGTDTQYF. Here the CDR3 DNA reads TGTGCCATCAGTGAACAGGGGGGCACAGATACGCAGTATTTT.

The CDR3 nucleotides read TGTGCCAGCAGGGGGAGGACAGGGGGAGAGAACTATGGCTACACCTTC. This gives the protein CASRGRTGGENYGYTF. V is TRBV28 and J is TRBJ1-2; TRBD1 agrees at 10 bases. V was clipped by 6 bases and J by 2 bases; unmatched bases: 9. This CDR3 spans 16 amino acids. CDR1 is MDHEN and CDR2 is SYDVKM in the germline V gene.

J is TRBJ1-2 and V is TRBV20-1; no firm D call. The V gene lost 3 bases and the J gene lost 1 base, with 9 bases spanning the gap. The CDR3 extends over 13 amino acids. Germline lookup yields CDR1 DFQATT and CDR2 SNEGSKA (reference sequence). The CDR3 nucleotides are TGCAGTGCTAGCACATATTATAACTATGGCTACACCTTC. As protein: CSASTYYNYGYTF.

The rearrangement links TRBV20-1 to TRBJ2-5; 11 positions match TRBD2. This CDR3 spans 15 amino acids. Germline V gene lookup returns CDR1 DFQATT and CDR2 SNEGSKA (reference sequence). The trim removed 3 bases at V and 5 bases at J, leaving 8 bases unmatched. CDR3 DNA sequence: TGCAGTGCTAGGGAACTAGCGGGAGACTTGGAGACCCAGTACTTC. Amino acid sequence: CSARELAGDLETQYF.

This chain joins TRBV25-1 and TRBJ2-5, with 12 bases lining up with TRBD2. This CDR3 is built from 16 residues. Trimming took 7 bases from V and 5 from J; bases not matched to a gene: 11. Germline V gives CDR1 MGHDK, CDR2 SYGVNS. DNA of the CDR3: TGTGCCAGCACCTCAGGACTAGCGGGAATCCAGGAGACCCAGTACTTC. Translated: CASTSGLAGIQETQYF.

The CDR3 DNA sequence: TGTGCCTGGAGTTTGGCGGGAGGGCGAGAGACCCAGTACTTC. The encoded protein is CAWSLAGGRETQYF. The rearrangement joins TRBV30 to TRBJ2-5; 9 nucleotides match TRBD2. Germline V lookup: CDR1 GTSNPN, CDR2 SVGIG (reference sequence). The CDR3 has 14 residues. Trimming at V came to 2 bases and at J to 4 bases, leaving 5 bases not matched to a gene.

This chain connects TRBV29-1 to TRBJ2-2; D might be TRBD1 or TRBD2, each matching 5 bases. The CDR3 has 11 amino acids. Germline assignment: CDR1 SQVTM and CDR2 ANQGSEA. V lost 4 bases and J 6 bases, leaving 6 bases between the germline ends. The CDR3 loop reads CSVGGAGELFF. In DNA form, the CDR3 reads TGCAGCGTTGGAGGGGCCGGGGAGCTGTTTTTT.

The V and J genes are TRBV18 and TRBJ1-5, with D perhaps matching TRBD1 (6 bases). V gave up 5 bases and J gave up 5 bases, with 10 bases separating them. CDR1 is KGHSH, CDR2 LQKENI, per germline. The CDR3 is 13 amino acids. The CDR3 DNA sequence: TGTGCCAGCTCAGCACAGGGAGATCAGCCCCAGCATTTT. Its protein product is CASSAQGDQPQHF.

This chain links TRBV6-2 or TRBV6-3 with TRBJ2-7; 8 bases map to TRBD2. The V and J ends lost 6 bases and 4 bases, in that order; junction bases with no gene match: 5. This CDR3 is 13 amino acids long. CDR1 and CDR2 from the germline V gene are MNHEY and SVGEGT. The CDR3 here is CASSLAGLYEQYF. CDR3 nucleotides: TGTGCCAGCAGCTTAGCGGGGCTATACGAGCAGTACTTC.